This is a list of T cell receptor beta chains from one sample in a study of blood T cell repertoires in COVID-19. The table came from immunoSEQ multiplex PCR; TCRdb's copy has only in-frame clones and leaves some out. In the table there are over 85,000 clones, around 80% of which are singletons. The sequenced sample consisted of peripheral blood. The receptor source for this set is a man between 60 and 70 years old with active or convalescent COVID-19. Each CDR3 is given with its conserved first and last residue. The D gene is left open where the match is weak. Rows give clone size only sometimes, using once, few, many, or a class for an expanded clone.

d_call: TRBD2; v_call: TRBV10-1; j_call: TRBJ2-1; clone_size: few; cdr3_nt: TGCGCCAGCAGCCTTGGACTAGACTACAATGAGCAGTTCTTC; cdr3_aa: CASSLGLDYNEQFF
d_call: -; v_call: TRBV19; j_call: TRBJ1-6; clone_size: -; cdr3_nt: TGTGCCAGTAGTCAGCGGGGGGATTCACCCCTCCACTTT; cdr3_aa: CASSQRGDSPLHF
d_call: TRBD2; v_call: TRBV5-1; j_call: TRBJ2-6; clone_size: -; cdr3_nt: TGCGCCAGCAGCTGGGGGATACAGAGAACTAGCGTACAGTCTGGGGCCAACGTCCTGACTTTC; cdr3_aa: CASSWGIQRTSVQSGANVLTF
d_call: TRBD2; v_call: TRBV28; j_call: TRBJ2-7; clone_size: -; cdr3_nt: TGTGCCAGCAGTGACAGCGGGAGCCCCCAGCAGTACTTC; cdr3_aa: CASSDSGSPQQYF
d_call: TRBD1; v_call: TRBV28; j_call: TRBJ1-1; clone_size: -; cdr3_nt: TGTGCCAGCAGTTTATCAGGGGGCCCTGAAGCTTTCTTT; cdr3_aa: CASSLSGGPEAFF
d_call: TRBD2; v_call: TRBV27; j_call: TRBJ2-1; clone_size: -; cdr3_nt: TGTGCCAGCAAGGCGCTAGCGGGATCCTACAATGAGCAGTTCTTC; cdr3_aa: CASKALAGSYNEQFF
d_call: TRBD2; v_call: TRBV19; j_call: TRBJ2-1; clone_size: -; cdr3_nt: TGTGCCAGTAGTCCGGGACTAGCGTCCCGATGGCAGTTCTTC; cdr3_aa: CASSPGLASRWQFF
d_call: -; v_call: TRBV19; j_call: TRBJ1-6; clone_size: -; cdr3_nt: TGTGCCAGTAGTATACCCCTCCTACCACCCCTCCACTTT; cdr3_aa: CASSIPLLPPLHF
d_call: -; v_call: TRBV28; j_call: TRBJ2-7; clone_size: -; cdr3_nt: TGTGCCAGCAGTCCCGGGGCCGGGGGCTCCTACGAGCAGTACTTC; cdr3_aa: CASSPGAGGSYEQYF
d_call: -; v_call: TRBV19; j_call: TRBJ2-1; clone_size: -; cdr3_nt: TGTGCCAGTAGTCCAGGGATTGGGGAGCAGTTCTTC; cdr3_aa: CASSPGIGEQFF
d_call: TRBD2; v_call: TRBV7-6; j_call: TRBJ2-1; clone_size: -; cdr3_nt: TGTGCCAGCAGCTTTCTAGCGGGAGGGCCGGGGAATGAGCAGTTCTTC; cdr3_aa: CASSFLAGGPGNEQFF
d_call: -; v_call: TRBV7-8; j_call: TRBJ1-1; clone_size: -; cdr3_nt: TGTGCCAGCAGCTTAGCCCCCCAGGGGAGAGGTACTGAAGCTTTCTTT; cdr3_aa: CASSLAPQGRGTEAFF
d_call: TRBD1; v_call: TRBV5-1; j_call: TRBJ2-7; clone_size: medium-sized; cdr3_nt: TGCGCCAGCAGCTCGCATTATAGGGACAGCTACGAGCAGTACTTC; cdr3_aa: CASSSHYRDSYEQYF
d_call: TRBD1; v_call: TRBV5-1; j_call: TRBJ2-7; clone_size: -; cdr3_nt: TGCGCCAGCAGACAAGGGACAGGGGGGGACGAGCAGTACTTC; cdr3_aa: CASRQGTGGDEQYF
d_call: -; v_call: TRBV7-9; j_call: TRBJ1-5; clone_size: -; cdr3_nt: TGTGCCAGCAGCTTCCAGGGTCAGCCCCAGCATTTT; cdr3_aa: CASSFQGQPQHF
d_call: TRBD2; v_call: TRBV3-1/TRBV3-2; j_call: TRBJ2-7; clone_size: -; cdr3_nt: TGTGCCAGCAGCCCCTGGTCTAGCGGGAGGATAAACGAGCAGTACTTC; cdr3_aa: CASSPWSSGRINEQYF
d_call: TRBD1; v_call: TRBV10-2; j_call: TRBJ1-6; clone_size: few; cdr3_nt: TGCGCCACCAAGAGGGACAGGGGTTCACCCCTCCACTTT; cdr3_aa: CATKRDRGSPLHF
d_call: TRBD2; v_call: TRBV18; j_call: TRBJ2-7; clone_size: -; cdr3_nt: TGTGCCAGCTCCCCTGGGCTAGCGGGGTACGAGCAGTACTTC; cdr3_aa: CASSPGLAGYEQYF
d_call: -; v_call: TRBV2; j_call: TRBJ1-2; clone_size: -; cdr3_nt: TGTGCCAGCAGTGAGGAGGGACTTCTCGGCTACACCTTC; cdr3_aa: CASSEEGLLGYTF
d_call: TRBD1; v_call: TRBV5-8; j_call: TRBJ1-2; clone_size: -; cdr3_nt: TGTGCCAGCAGCAGGGACAGCCCTAACTATGGCTACACCTTC; cdr3_aa: CASSRDSPNYGYTF
d_call: TRBD2; v_call: TRBV6-2/TRBV6-3; j_call: TRBJ2-2; clone_size: few; cdr3_nt: TGTGCCAGCAGTTACGCGGGAGGGCCGAACACCGGGGAGCTGTTTTTT; cdr3_aa: CASSYAGGPNTGELFF
d_call: -; v_call: TRBV11-3; j_call: TRBJ1-1; clone_size: -; cdr3_nt: TGTGCCAGCAGCTTGGAGGTTGGCACTGAAGCTTTCTTT; cdr3_aa: CASSLEVGTEAFF
d_call: TRBD2; v_call: TRBV27; j_call: TRBJ2-1; clone_size: -; cdr3_nt: TGTGCCAGCAGTTCCGGGACTAGCGGGATAAGGTTCTTC; cdr3_aa: CASSSGTSGIRFF
d_call: -; v_call: TRBV27; j_call: TRBJ1-1; clone_size: -; cdr3_nt: TGTGCCAGCAGTTTGGTTAGAGGAGAAACTGAAGCTTTCTTT; cdr3_aa: CASSLVRGETEAFF
d_call: -; v_call: TRBV27; j_call: TRBJ1-1; clone_size: -; cdr3_nt: TGTGCCAGCAGTTTATCGGTCAAGCCGAACACTGAAGCTTTCTTT; cdr3_aa: CASSLSVKPNTEAFF
d_call: -; v_call: TRBV19; j_call: TRBJ1-4; clone_size: -; cdr3_nt: TGTGCCAGTAGTATAACGAGGGAAAAACTGTTTTTT; cdr3_aa: CASSITREKLFF
d_call: -; v_call: TRBV9; j_call: TRBJ2-5; clone_size: few; cdr3_nt: TGTGCCAGCAGCCCCCCTTCGGGCCAAGAGACCCAGTACTTC; cdr3_aa: CASSPPSGQETQYF
d_call: -; v_call: TRBV10-3; j_call: TRBJ2-3; clone_size: -; cdr3_nt: TGTGCCATCAGTGGACAGGAAGATACGCAGTATTTT; cdr3_aa: CAISGQEDTQYF
d_call: -; v_call: TRBV19; j_call: TRBJ1-3; clone_size: few; cdr3_nt: TGTGCCAGTAGTATCAGCTCTGGAAACACCATATATTTT; cdr3_aa: CASSISSGNTIYF
d_call: -; v_call: TRBV10-3; j_call: TRBJ1-2; clone_size: once; cdr3_nt: TGTGCCATCAGTGACGCCCCCGGTGGCGGGACTTATGGCTACACCTTC; cdr3_aa: CAISDAPGGGTYGYTF
d_call: TRBD2; v_call: TRBV2; j_call: TRBJ2-3; clone_size: -; cdr3_nt: TGTGCCAGCAGGTGGACTAGCGGGAGTAGCACAGATACGCAGTATTTT; cdr3_aa: CASRWTSGSSTDTQYF
d_call: -; v_call: TRBV27; j_call: TRBJ2-1; clone_size: -; cdr3_nt: TGTGCCAGCAGTCCCAAGCGGGCGAACTACAATGAGCAGTTCTTC; cdr3_aa: CASSPKRANYNEQFF
d_call: -; v_call: TRBV19; j_call: TRBJ2-1; clone_size: -; cdr3_nt: TGTGCCAGTAGTATAGGAGGATCACCCAATGAGCAGTTCTTC; cdr3_aa: CASSIGGSPNEQFF
d_call: -; v_call: TRBV18; j_call: TRBJ2-6; clone_size: -; cdr3_nt: TGTGCCAGCTCTCCCGACCCCATGTCTAGATATGGTTTC; cdr3_aa: CASSPDPMSRYGF
d_call: TRBD2; v_call: TRBV30; j_call: TRBJ2-1; clone_size: -; cdr3_nt: TGTGCCTGGACCCATACCGGGACTAGCGGGCGCTATAGCTCCTACAATGAGCAGTTCTTC; cdr3_aa: CAWTHTGTSGRYSSYNEQFF
d_call: -; v_call: TRBV7-2; j_call: TRBJ2-5; clone_size: few; cdr3_nt: TGTGCCAGCAGCTTAACAGCCGTTCAAGAGACCCAGTACTTC; cdr3_aa: CASSLTAVQETQYF
d_call: TRBD2; v_call: TRBV5-1; j_call: TRBJ2-1; clone_size: -; cdr3_nt: TGCGCCAGCAGCTTGGCCCTACTAGCGGCGCCTAACAATGAGCAGTTCTTC; cdr3_aa: CASSLALLAAPNNEQFF
d_call: -; v_call: TRBV21-1; j_call: TRBJ2-3; clone_size: -; cdr3_nt: TGTGCCAGCAGCAAAGGCCCCCTAGCGGGAGTGGTTAGCACAGATACGCAGTATTTT; cdr3_aa: CASSKGPLAGVVSTDTQYF
d_call: TRBD1; v_call: TRBV4-1; j_call: TRBJ2-7; clone_size: -; cdr3_nt: TGCGCCAGCAGCCAGACACAGGGGGTATATAGAGAGCAGTACTTC; cdr3_aa: CASSQTQGVYREQYF
d_call: TRBD2; v_call: TRBV9; j_call: TRBJ2-3; clone_size: -; cdr3_nt: TGTGCCAGCAGCGTGGGCGGGAGGACCACAGATACGCAGTATTTT; cdr3_aa: CASSVGGRTTDTQYF
d_call: -; v_call: TRBV6-5; j_call: TRBJ1-1; clone_size: -; cdr3_nt: TGTGCCAGCAGCCGGACTGAATCGGGGACTGAAGCTTTCTTT; cdr3_aa: CASSRTESGTEAFF
d_call: -; v_call: TRBV7-9; j_call: TRBJ2-6; clone_size: -; cdr3_nt: TGTGCCAGCAGCGAAAAGGAGTGGTGGAGGGGAGGGGCCAACGTCCTGACTTTC; cdr3_aa: CASSEKEWWRGGANVLTF
d_call: TRBD2; v_call: TRBV28; j_call: TRBJ2-3; clone_size: few; cdr3_nt: TGTGCCAGCATGCAGCGGGGAGGCTCCACAGATACGCAGTATTTT; cdr3_aa: CASMQRGGSTDTQYF
d_call: TRBD1; v_call: TRBV18; j_call: TRBJ2-7; clone_size: -; cdr3_nt: TGTGCCAGCTCACCGTCATCTTCCGGGACAGGAGGCGAGCAGTACTTC; cdr3_aa: CASSPSSSGTGGEQYF
d_call: -; v_call: TRBV7-8; j_call: TRBJ1-3; clone_size: -; cdr3_nt: TGTGCCAGCAGCCCCCAAAACACCATATATTTT; cdr3_aa: CASSPQNTIYF
d_call: TRBD2; v_call: TRBV5-1; j_call: TRBJ2-3; clone_size: -; cdr3_nt: TGCGCCAGCAGCCACGGGACTAGCGGGAGGGGCACAGATACGCAGTATTTT; cdr3_aa: CASSHGTSGRGTDTQYF
d_call: TRBD1; v_call: TRBV4-2; j_call: TRBJ1-1; clone_size: -; cdr3_nt: TGTGCCAGCAGCCAGGCCGGGACAGGGGGCACTGAAGCTTTCTTT; cdr3_aa: CASSQAGTGGTEAFF
d_call: TRBD2; v_call: TRBV5-4; j_call: TRBJ2-1; clone_size: -; cdr3_nt: TGTGCCAGCAGCCCGAGACTAGCGGGATTGGGTGAGCAGTTCTTC; cdr3_aa: CASSPRLAGLGEQFF
d_call: TRBD1; v_call: TRBV24-1; j_call: TRBJ1-2; clone_size: -; cdr3_nt: TGTGCCACCAGTGATTTCCGGGACAGGGTGTGGGGCTACACCTTC; cdr3_aa: CATSDFRDRVWGYTF
d_call: -; v_call: TRBV10-3; j_call: TRBJ2-7; clone_size: -; cdr3_nt: TGTGCCATCAGCAGCCAGGGCTACGAGCAGTACTTC; cdr3_aa: CAISSQGYEQYF
d_call: TRBD2; v_call: TRBV3-1/TRBV3-2; j_call: TRBJ2-7; clone_size: -; cdr3_nt: TGTGCCAGCAGCTCAGGACTAGCGGGAAATAGCGAGCAGTACTTC; cdr3_aa: CASSSGLAGNSEQYF
d_call: -; v_call: TRBV28; j_call: TRBJ1-2; clone_size: few; cdr3_nt: TGTGCCAGCAGTTTACGGGGCTATGGCTACACCTTC; cdr3_aa: CASSLRGYGYTF
d_call: TRBD1; v_call: TRBV6-5; j_call: TRBJ1-4; clone_size: -; cdr3_nt: TGTGCCAGCAGCCGGCTAGACAGGGGAGAGGAAAAACTGTTTTTT; cdr3_aa: CASSRLDRGEEKLFF
d_call: TRBD2; v_call: TRBV13; j_call: TRBJ2-3; clone_size: -; cdr3_nt: TGTGCCAGCACCCTATCGACTAGCGTTAGCACAGATACGCAGTATTTT; cdr3_aa: CASTLSTSVSTDTQYF
d_call: TRBD1; v_call: TRBV6-5; j_call: TRBJ1-1; clone_size: -; cdr3_nt: TGTGCCAGCAGTTACGGGACAGGGGGCGGCAATGAAGCTTTCTTT; cdr3_aa: CASSYGTGGGNEAFF
d_call: TRBD1; v_call: TRBV7-9; j_call: TRBJ1-1; clone_size: -; cdr3_nt: TGTGCCAGCAGCGACCGGGACAGGAACACTGAAGCTTTCTTT; cdr3_aa: CASSDRDRNTEAFF
d_call: TRBD1; v_call: TRBV7-2; j_call: TRBJ1-6; clone_size: -; cdr3_nt: TGTGCCAGCAGCTTAGGGACAGGCTTTTCACCCCTCCACTTT; cdr3_aa: CASSLGTGFSPLHF